The 25 T cell receptor beta chains reported below all come from one sample, sequenced in a study of shared clonotypes between healthy human individuals. The naive CD8 subset, CD45RO-negative cells positively selected for CCR7, excluded terminally differentiated effector memory CD45RA+ cells. Sequencing used immunoSEQ multiplex PCR; TCRdb keeps in-frame clones, though not all of them. The sample shows approximately 2,200,000 clones, just over 90% of them seen only once. Sequencing used naive CD8+ T cells from PBMCs. The source of these receptors is a man in his late teens or twenties in good health. Some clones in this sample may be carry-over from other donors' samples.

This rearrangement joins TRBV7-3 to TRBJ2-3; D is unresolved. Germline V CDR1 and CDR2: SGHTA, FQGTGA. There are 13 residues in the CDR3. The V and J ends lost 5 bases and 3 bases respectively, with 9 bases between them. This CDR3 reads CASSPKGTDTQYF. The CDR3 bases are TGTGCCAGCAGCCCCAAAGGAACAGATACGCAGTATTTT.

This rearrangement joins TRBV2 to TRBJ2-1; D is unclear. The CDR3 has 15 amino acids. The germline V gene encodes CDR1 SNHLY and CDR2 FYNNEI. The germline V and J ends were trimmed by 2 bases and 7 bases, with 15 bases remaining between them. The CDR3 nucleotides are TGTGCCAGCAGTGAACGGGTCCTTAGTTTGAATGAGCAGTTCTTC. As protein: CASSERVLSLNEQFF. Variable domain in full (rest from reference TRBV2 and TRBJ2-1): EPEVTQTPSHQVTQMGQEVILRCVPISNHLYFYWYRQILGQKVEFLVSFYNNEISEKSEIFDDQFSVERPDGSNFTLKIRSTKLEDSAMYFCASSERVLSLNEQFFGPGTRLTVL.

This clone was picked up one time. This sequence joins TRBV6-9 and TRBJ2-2; D perhaps matches TRBD2 (5 bases). Germline CDR1 is MNHGY and CDR2 is SVAAGI. This CDR3 has 18 amino acids. V lost 5 bases, J lost 7 bases, and 26 bases lay in between. CDR3 DNA sequence: TGTGCCAGCAGTCAATCTTCAGCGGTCCTCCATTGGGGCGGGGAGCTGTTTTTT. The encoded protein is CASSQSSAVLHWGGELFF.

The chain recombines TRBV4-3 with TRBJ2-7; 8 bases line up with TRBD2. This CDR3 contains 16 residues. With V trimmed by 0 bases and J by 6 bases, 10 bases remained unmatched. Germline V gene sequence: CDR1 LGHNA, CDR2 YSLEER. This CDR3 is CASSQDRGGTLSEQYF. CDR3 sequence (DNA): TGCGCCAGCAGCCAAGATCGGGGGGGAACCCTCTCCGAGCAGTACTTC.

The V gene is TRBV25-1, the J gene TRBJ2-1; tentative D call: TRBD1 (5 bases). V lost 3 bases and J lost 4, with 10 bases in between. The CDR3 consists of 14 residues. Germline values: CDR1 MGHDK, CDR2 SYGVNS. The CDR3 DNA follows: TGTGCCAGCAGTGACTACCAGGGTTACAATGAGCAGTTCTTC. This sequence encodes CASSDYQGYNEQFF.

This clone has only one observation. V gene TRBV28 combines with J gene TRBJ2-2; 7 nucleotides agree with TRBD1. In germline, CDR1 is MDHEN, CDR2 SYDVKM. The CDR3 is 18 amino acids. With 4 bases clipped from V and 1 base from J, the junction kept 12 bases outside the gene matches. CDR3 nucleotides: TGTGCCAGCAGTTGGCTGGTAAGGGACAGTATGAACACCGGGGAGCTGTTTTTT. It codes for CASSWLVRDSMNTGELFF.

V usage is TRBV5-6 and J usage is TRBJ2-1, with D possibly matching TRBD1 (5 bases). This CDR3 spans 14 amino acids. Germline V gene lookup returns CDR1 SGHDT and CDR2 YYEEEE. V lost 5 bases, J lost 3 bases, and 12 bases lay in between. For the CDR3, the DNA is TGTGCCAGCAGGGAGATGACAGACTACAATGAGCAGTTCTTC. Amino acids: CASREMTDYNEQFF. Looking up the rest from reference TRBV5-6 and TRBJ2-1 gives the full variable domain: DAGVTQSPTHLIKTRGQQVTLRCSPKSGHDTVSWYQQALGQGPQFIFQYYEEEERQRGNFPDRFSGHQFPNYSSELNVNALLLGDSALYLCASREMTDYNEQFFGPGTRLTVL.

This chain links TRBV5-1 with TRBJ1-3; TRBD1 matches 11 bases. V lost 2 bases and J lost 2; bases outside the gene matches: 6. Germline CDR1 is SGHRS and CDR2 is YFSETQ. The CDR3 runs to 17 residues. DNA of the CDR3: TGCGCCAGCAGCTTATTGGGACAGGGGGTGACTGGAAACACCATATATTTT. It translates to CASSLLGQGVTGNTIYF.

On this clone itself: Other DNA sequences within the sample encode an identical CDR3. V and J are TRBV19 and TRBJ1-5, with D hard to call. CDR1 is LNHDA and CDR2 is SQIVND in the germline V gene (reference sequence). This CDR3 is 15 amino acids long. V was cut by 3 bases and J by 0 bases, with 9 bases left in between. The CDR3 protein is CASSIGRDSNQPQHF. CDR3 in DNA: TGTGCCAGTAGTATTGGAAGGGATAGCAATCAGCCCCAGCATTTT.

This chain links TRBV5-5 with TRBJ2-1; D possibly corresponds to TRBD1 (6 bases). Germline V gene sequence: CDR1 SGHKS, CDR2 YYEKEE (reference sequence). Trimming removed 9 bases at V and 8 bases at J, with 18 bases between. This CDR3 region has 13 residues. CDR3: CATDLIQGHEQFF. In nucleotides, the CDR3 is TGTGCCACCGACCTTATACAGGGCCATGAGCAGTTCTTC.

The chain combines TRBV27 with TRBJ2-7, with 8 positions matching TRBD1. In germline, CDR1 is MNHEY, CDR2 SMNVEV (reference sequence). The J segment lost 4 bases and the V segment lost 5 bases, leaving 16 bases of the junction unmatched. The CDR3 totals 17 residues. The CDR3 protein is CASSRIHYRGASYEQYF. CDR3 sequence (DNA): TGTGCCAGCAGTCGAATTCACTACAGGGGGGCGAGTTACGAGCAGTACTTC.

Worth noting for this clone: This may arise from a read error, as a much more abundant clone is one base away. Within the sample, other DNA sequences also encode this same CDR3. The V and J genes are TRBV7-9 and TRBJ2-7; D gene ambiguous. Germline CDR1 and CDR2: SEHNR and FQNEAQ (reference sequence). The CDR3 contains 11 residues. Trimming took off 6 bases at V and 0 bases at J, with 3 bases between the two ends. The CDR3 coding sequence is TGTGCCAGCAGAGACTCCTACGAGCAGTACTTC. It specifies CASRDSYEQYF.

This chain links TRBV11-3 with TRBJ2-1, with TRBD2 matching 9 bases. Germline V gene data show CDR1 as SGHNT and CDR2 as YENEEA. The V gene end was trimmed by 5 bases and the J gene end by 7 bases; junction bases not matched to a gene: 9. This CDR3 spans 15 amino acids. CDR3 amino acids: CASSLGGRAWNEQFF. CDR3 in DNA: TGTGCCAGCAGCCTGGGCGGGAGGGCCTGGAATGAGCAGTTCTTC.

The genes are TRBV5-5 and TRBJ2-7; D may match TRBD1 or TRBD2 (5 bases each). The CDR3 covers 13 residues. Trimming shortened V by 2 bases and J by 6 bases, and 12 bases separated the two germline ends. Germline V gene data show CDR1 as SGHKS and CDR2 as YYEKEE (reference sequence). The CDR3 sequence is CASSLGTAPEQYF. CDR3 in DNA: TGTGCCAGCAGCTTAGGGACGGCCCCCGAGCAGTACTTC.

The chain couples TRBV29-1 to TRBJ2-1; D may be TRBD1 or TRBD2 (5 bases each). CDR1 SQVTM and CDR2 ANQGSEA come from the germline V gene. Between the trimmed V and J ends, which lost 0 bases and 6 bases, there was a span of 12 bases. The CDR3 loop spans 14 amino acids. The CDR3 DNA reads as TGCAGCGTTGAAGACCCGGGACCCTTCAATGAGCAGTTCTTC. It encodes CSVEDPGPFNEQFF.

J is TRBJ2-1 and V is TRBV7-8, with 12 bases lining up with TRBD2. The CDR3 has 17 amino acids. V lost 5 bases to trimming and J lost 5 bases; unmatched junction nucleotides: 10. Germline values: CDR1 SGHVS, CDR2 FQNEAQ. The CDR3 nucleotides are TGTGCCAGCAGCGCCGCCCTAGCGGGAGGGCCTAACAATGAGCAGTTCTTC. This gives the protein CASSAALAGGPNNEQFF.

This chain uses TRBV7-6 with TRBJ1-2; D might be TRBD1 (5 bases). The CDR3 totals 19 residues. Trimming took off 3 bases at V and 0 bases at J, with 23 bases between the two ends. CDR1 and CDR2 (germline): SGHVS, FNYEAQ. This chain's CDR3 is CASSFLWEQAPHSNYGYTF. In DNA form, the CDR3 reads TGTGCCAGCAGCTTCTTATGGGAACAGGCCCCCCATTCTAACTATGGCTACACCTTC.

In regard to this clone: Within the sample, other DNA sequences also encode this same CDR3. This chain connects TRBV28 to TRBJ1-1; D remains unclear. V lost 2 bases and J lost 0, with 4 bases in between. From germline, CDR1 is MDHEN and CDR2 SYDVKM. This CDR3 contains 13 residues. The CDR3 coding sequence is TGTGCCAGCAGTTTAGCCATGAACACTGAAGCTTTCTTT. Translated: CASSLAMNTEAFF.

About this clone itself: The sample carries other DNA sequences with the same CDR3. The rearrangement links TRBV7-9 to TRBJ2-7; D is ambiguous. Germline-derived CDR1 and CDR2 are SEHNR and FQNEAQ (reference sequence). With 1 base removed from V and 0 bases from J, the gap between germline ends came to 7 bases. The CDR3 sequence is 14 residues long. The CDR3 here is CASSLGGGSYEQYF. CDR3 DNA: TGTGCCAGCAGCTTAGGCGGCGGCTCCTACGAGCAGTACTTC.

The rearrangement links TRBV19 to TRBJ2-7, with D perhaps TRBD2 (5 bases). This CDR3 is built from 15 residues. V lost 1 base, J lost 1 base, and 11 bases lay in between. Germline lookup yields CDR1 LNHDA and CDR2 SQIVND (reference sequence). CDR3 in DNA: TGTGCCAGTAGTATAGGAGCCCCGGGGTCCTACGAGCAGTACTTC. It translates to CASSIGAPGSYEQYF. Using reference TRBV19 and TRBJ2-7 for the parts outside the CDR3, the full variable domain is DGGITQSPKYLFRKEGQNVTLSCEQNLNHDAMYWYRQDPGQGLRLIYYSQIVNDFQKGDIAEGYSVSREKKESFPLTVTSAQKNPTAFYLCASSIGAPGSYEQYFGPGTRLTVT.

The chain has TRBV5-1 and TRBJ2-3; possibly TRBD1 or TRBD2 for D (7 bases each). The CDR3 is 15 residues long. The V gene's germline CDR1 is SGHRS and CDR2 YFSETQ. Trimming removed 5 bases from V and 4 bases from J, with 17 bases in between. Here the CDR3 reads CASSTGEGAPDTQYF. CDR3 nucleotides: TGCGCCAGCAGTACGGGGGAGGGGGCCCCAGATACGCAGTATTTT.

A note on this clone: One end of the junction does not line up with germline, which may come from a read error. The chain joins TRBV5-5 to TRBJ2-1; D unclear. The germline V gene encodes CDR1 SGHKS and CDR2 YYEKEE (reference sequence). The CDR3 is 12 amino acids. Written as DNA, the CDR3 is TGTGCCAGCAGCTTGGTGTACAGTGAGCAGTTCTTC. Translated, it gives CASSLVYSEQFF.

This sequence joins TRBV4-1 and TRBJ2-1, with 9 bases aligning to TRBD2. V trimming: 3 bases; J trimming: 6 bases; junction bases outside the gene matches: 6. The CDR3 extends over 15 amino acids. Germline V gives CDR1 MGHRA, CDR2 YSYEKL. DNA of the CDR3: TGCGCCAGCAGCCAGGGACTAGCAAGTCGCAATGAGCAGTTCTTC. It codes for CASSQGLASRNEQFF.

A single count supports this clone. The chain combines TRBV7-8 with TRBJ2-7; TRBD2 matches at 10 bases. Germline V lookup: CDR1 SGHVS, CDR2 FQNEAQ. The J segment lost 2 bases and the V segment lost 7 bases, leaving 5 bases of the junction unmatched. The CDR3 sequence is 14 residues long. The DNA for the CDR3 is TGTGCCAGCATAGAGCGGGAGGGGCCCTACGAGCAGTACTTC. Its translation is CASIEREGPYEQYF.

CDR3 residues: CASSLGAGKFVEQYF. In nucleotides, the CDR3 is TGCGCCAGCAGCTTGGGAGCGGGGAAGTTTGTCGAGCAGTACTTC. The chain links TRBV4-1 to TRBJ2-7; 7 bases line up with TRBD2. The CDR3 has 15 residues. Losses at the gene ends were 5 bases for V and 6 bases for J; bases not matched to a gene: 13. Germline lookup yields CDR1 MGHRA and CDR2 YSYEKL.